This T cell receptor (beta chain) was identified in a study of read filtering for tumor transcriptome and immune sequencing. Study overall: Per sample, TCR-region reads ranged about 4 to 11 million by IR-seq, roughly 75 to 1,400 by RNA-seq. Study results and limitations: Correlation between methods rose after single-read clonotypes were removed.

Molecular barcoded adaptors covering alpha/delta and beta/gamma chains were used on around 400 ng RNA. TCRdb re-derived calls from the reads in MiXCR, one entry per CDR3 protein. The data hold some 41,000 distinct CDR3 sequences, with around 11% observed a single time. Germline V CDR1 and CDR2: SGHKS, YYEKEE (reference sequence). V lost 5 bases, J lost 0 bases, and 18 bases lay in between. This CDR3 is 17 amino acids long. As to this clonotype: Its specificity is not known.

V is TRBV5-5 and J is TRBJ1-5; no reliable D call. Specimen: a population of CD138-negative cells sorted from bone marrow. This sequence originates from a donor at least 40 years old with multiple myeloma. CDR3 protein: CASSSFRSSYSNQPQHF. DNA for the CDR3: TGTGCCAGCAGTTCGTTCCGTAGCTCCTATAGCAATCAGCCCCAGCATTTT.